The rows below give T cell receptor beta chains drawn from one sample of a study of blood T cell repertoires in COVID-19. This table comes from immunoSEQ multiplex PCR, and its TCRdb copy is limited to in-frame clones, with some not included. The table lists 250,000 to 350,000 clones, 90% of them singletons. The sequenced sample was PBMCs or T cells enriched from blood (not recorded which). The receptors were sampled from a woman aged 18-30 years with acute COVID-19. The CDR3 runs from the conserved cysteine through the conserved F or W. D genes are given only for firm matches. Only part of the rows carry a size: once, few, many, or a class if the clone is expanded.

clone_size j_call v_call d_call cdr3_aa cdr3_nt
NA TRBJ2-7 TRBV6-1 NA CASSESGGFPYEQYF TGTGCCAGCAGTGAAAGTGGGGGGTTCCCCTACGAGCAGTACTTC
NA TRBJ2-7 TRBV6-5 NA CASSYQEASYGEQYF TGTGCCAGCAGCTACCAAGAGGCCTCCTACGGCGAGCAGTACTTC
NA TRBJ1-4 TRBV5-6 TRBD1 CASSFGGQGEEKLFF TGTGCCAGCAGCTTTGGTGGACAGGGCGAAGAAAAACTGTTTTTT
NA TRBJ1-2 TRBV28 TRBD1 CASRRGQGHGYTF TGTGCCAGCAGGAGGGGACAGGGGCATGGCTACACCTTC
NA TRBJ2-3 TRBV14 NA CASSQYGHPGGDTQYF TGTGCCAGCAGCCAATATGGGCATCCTGGCGGGGATACGCAGTATTTT
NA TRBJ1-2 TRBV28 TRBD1 CASSPSGTGGFYGYTF TGTGCCAGCAGTCCTTCCGGGACAGGGGGCTTCTATGGCTACACCTTC
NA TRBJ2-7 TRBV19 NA CASSMEGFTGVTYEQYF TGTGCCAGTAGTATGGAGGGATTCACAGGGGTAACCTACGAGCAGTACTTC
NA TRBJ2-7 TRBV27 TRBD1 CASSTGTGGYEQYF TGTGCCAGCAGCACCGGGACAGGGGGCTACGAGCAGTACTTC
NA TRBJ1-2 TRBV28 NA CASSAHNYGYTF TGTGCCAGCAGCGCACATAACTATGGCTACACCTTC
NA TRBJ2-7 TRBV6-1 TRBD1 CASSEEGTASYEQYF TGTGCCAGCAGTGAAGAGGGGACAGCCTCCTACGAGCAGTACTTC
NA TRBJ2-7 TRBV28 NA CASSFSPQGRRRYEQYF TGTGCCAGCAGTTTCTCCCCCCAGGGGCGCCGTAGGTACGAGCAGTACTTC
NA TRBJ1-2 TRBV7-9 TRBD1 CASSLTRTGSYGYTF TGTGCCAGCAGCCTTACTCGGACAGGGAGCTATGGCTACACCTTC
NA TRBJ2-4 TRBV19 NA CASSIARARTIQYF TGTGCCAGTAGTATCGCCAGGGCCCGAACCATTCAGTACTTC
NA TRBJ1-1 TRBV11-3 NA CASSPPEGTEAFF TGTGCCAGCAGCCCCCCGGAGGGCACTGAAGCTTTCTTT
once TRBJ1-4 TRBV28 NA CASRAPGVGEKLFF TGTGCCAGCAGGGCCCCGGGGGTGGGTGAAAAACTGTTTTTT
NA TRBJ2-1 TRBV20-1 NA CSAMEYNEQFF TGCAGTGCTATGGAGTACAATGAGCAGTTCTTC
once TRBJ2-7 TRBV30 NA CAWSPPPGEQYF TGTGCCTGGAGCCCCCCTCCGGGCGAGCAGTACTTC
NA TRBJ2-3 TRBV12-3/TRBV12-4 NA CASSSNTDTQYF TGTGCCAGCAGTTCCAACACAGATACGCAGTATTTT
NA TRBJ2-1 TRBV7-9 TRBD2 CASRSTSGRGVNEQFF TGTGCCAGCAGGTCTACTAGCGGGAGGGGCGTCAATGAGCAGTTCTTC
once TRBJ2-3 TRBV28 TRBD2 CASSPSASGWSTDTQYF TGTGCCAGCAGTCCATCCGCTAGCGGGTGGAGTACAGATACGCAGTATTTT
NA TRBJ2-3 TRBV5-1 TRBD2 CASSFSGTTDTQYF TGCGCCAGCAGCTTCAGCGGGACGACAGATACGCAGTATTTT
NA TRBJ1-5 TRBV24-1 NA CATSGGQGYQPQHF TGTGCCACCAGTGGAGGCCAGGGCTATCAGCCCCAGCATTTT
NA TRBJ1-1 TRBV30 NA CAWRGRLRDTEAFF TGTGCCTGGAGGGGGCGCCTCAGGGACACTGAAGCTTTCTTT
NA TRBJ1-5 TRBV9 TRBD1 CASSDRDRVNQPQHF TGTGCCAGCAGCGACCGGGACAGGGTGAATCAGCCCCAGCATTTT
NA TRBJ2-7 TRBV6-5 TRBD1 CASSYSTGQGHEQYF TGTGCCAGCAGTTACTCGACGGGACAGGGACACGAGCAGTACTTC
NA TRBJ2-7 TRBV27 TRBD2 CASSPPLASGRYEQYF TGTGCCAGCAGTCCCCCATTGGCTAGCGGGAGGTACGAGCAGTACTTC
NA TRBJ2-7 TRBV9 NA CASSPPGLTFVEQYF TGTGCCAGCAGCCCTCCGGGACTCACCTTTGTCGAGCAGTACTTC
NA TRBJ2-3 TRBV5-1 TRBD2 CASSPGGDTDTQYF TGCGCCAGCAGCCCGGGGGGGGACACAGATACGCAGTATTTT
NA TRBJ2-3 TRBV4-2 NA CASSLSGGKKDTQYF TGTGCCAGCAGCCTGTCAGGGGGGAAAAAAGATACGCAGTATTTT
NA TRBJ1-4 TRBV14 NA CASSQVAGKNEKLFF TGTGCCAGCAGCCAAGTAGCAGGGAAGAATGAAAAACTGTTTTTT
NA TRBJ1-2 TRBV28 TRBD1 CASSPEMRDRPYGYTF TGTGCCAGCAGTCCGGAAATGCGGGACAGGCCCTATGGCTACACCTTC
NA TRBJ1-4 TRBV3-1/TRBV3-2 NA CASSQGLARGNEKLFF TGTGCCAGCAGCCAAGGTCTCGCCAGGGGTAATGAAAAACTGTTTTTT
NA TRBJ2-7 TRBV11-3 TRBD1 CASGQGAGNEQYF TGTGCCAGCGGACAGGGGGCGGGCAACGAGCAGTACTTC
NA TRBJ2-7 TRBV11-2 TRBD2 CASSRTSGSSGGSYEQYF TGTGCCAGCAGCCGGACATCGGGGTCTAGCGGGGGCTCCTACGAGCAGTACTTC
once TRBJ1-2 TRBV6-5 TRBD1 CASSRTGEFSYGYTF TGTGCCAGCAGCCGGACAGGGGAGTTTAGCTATGGCTACACCTTC
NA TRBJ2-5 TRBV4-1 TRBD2 CASSQEWKASGMDETQYF TGCGCCAGCAGCCAAGAGTGGAAGGCTAGCGGGATGGATGAGACCCAGTACTTC
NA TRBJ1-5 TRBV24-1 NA CATSDITGNQPQHF TGTGCCACCAGTGATATAACAGGGAATCAGCCCCAGCATTTT
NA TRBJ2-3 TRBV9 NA CASSVAPQGHAQYF TGTGCCAGCAGCGTAGCGCCACAGGGCCATGCGCAGTATTTT
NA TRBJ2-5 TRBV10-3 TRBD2 CAISIGSGRALQETQYF TGTGCCATCAGCATAGGTAGCGGGAGGGCCCTTCAAGAGACCCAGTACTTC
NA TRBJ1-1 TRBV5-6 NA CASSFSNTEAFF TGTGCCAGCAGCTTCTCGAACACTGAAGCTTTCTTT
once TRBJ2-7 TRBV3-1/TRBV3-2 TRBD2 CASSQGGGLALYEQYF TGTGCCAGCAGCCAAGGGGGGGGACTAGCCCTATACGAGCAGTACTTC
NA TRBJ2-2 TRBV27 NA CASSHRAGELFF TGTGCCAGCTCTCATCGGGCCGGGGAGCTGTTTTTT